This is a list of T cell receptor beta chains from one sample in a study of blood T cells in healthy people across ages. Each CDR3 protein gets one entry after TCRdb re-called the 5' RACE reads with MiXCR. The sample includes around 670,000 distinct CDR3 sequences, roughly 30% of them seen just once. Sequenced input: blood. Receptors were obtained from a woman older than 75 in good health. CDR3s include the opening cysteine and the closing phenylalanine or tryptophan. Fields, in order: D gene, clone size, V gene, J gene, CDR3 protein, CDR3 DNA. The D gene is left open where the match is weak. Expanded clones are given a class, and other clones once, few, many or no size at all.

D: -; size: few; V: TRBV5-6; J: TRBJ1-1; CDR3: CASSLAGLSLQTEAFF; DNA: TGTGCCAGCAGCTTGGCGGGCTTAAGCCTGCAGACTGAAGCTTTCTTT
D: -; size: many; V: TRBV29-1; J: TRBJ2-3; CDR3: CSVAVTSSSTDTQYF; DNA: TGCAGCGTTGCCGTTACATCCTCTAGCACAGATACGCAGTATTTT
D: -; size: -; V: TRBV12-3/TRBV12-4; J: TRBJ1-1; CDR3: CASSLNQGDTEAFF; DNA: TGTGCCAGCAGTTTAAACCAGGGAGACACTGAAGCTTTCTTT
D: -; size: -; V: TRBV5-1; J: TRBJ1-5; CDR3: CASSPLGGSDQPQHF; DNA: TGCGCCAGCAGCCCCCTGGGGGGGTCCGATCAGCCCCAGCATTTT
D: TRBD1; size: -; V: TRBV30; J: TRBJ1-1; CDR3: CAQTGGYTEAFF; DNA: TGTGCCCAGACAGGGGGCTACACTGAAGCTTTCTTT
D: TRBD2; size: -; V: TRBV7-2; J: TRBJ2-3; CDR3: CASSLTGTSGGTSTDTQYF; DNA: TGTGCCAGCAGCTTAACTGGGACTAGCGGGGGGACTAGCACAGATACGCAGTATTTT
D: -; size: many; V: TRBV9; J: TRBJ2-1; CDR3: CASSVDPVYNEQFF; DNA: TGTGCCAGCAGCGTAGATCCGGTGTACAATGAGCAGTTCTTC
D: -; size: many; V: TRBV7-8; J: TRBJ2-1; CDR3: CASSLITRSWAINEQFF; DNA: TGTGCCAGCAGCCTCATTACCCGGTCGTGGGCCATTAATGAGCAGTTCTTC
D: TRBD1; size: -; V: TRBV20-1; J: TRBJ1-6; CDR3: CSARLTRGGDSPLHF; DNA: TGCAGTGCTAGACTAACCCGAGGGGGCGATTCACCCCTCCACTTT
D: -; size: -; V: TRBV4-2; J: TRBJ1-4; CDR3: CASKKTGGASSADKLFF; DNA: TGTGCCAGCAAAAAAACGGGGGGCGCGTCGTCGGCTGATAAACTGTTTTTT
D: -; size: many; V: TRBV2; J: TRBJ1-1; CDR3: CASRVLDYTEAFF; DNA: TGTGCCAGCCGGGTGCTGGATTACACTGAAGCTTTCTTT